This TCR beta chain emerged from a study of shared T cell receptors in the human thymus. Repertoires were generated with immunoSEQ multiplex PCR, while TCRdb's copy carries only in-frame clones and drops some. The sample records approximately 490,000 clones, around 78% being singletons. The CDR3 has 16 residues. V dropped 6 bases and J dropped 2 bases, with 20 bases sitting between them. Germline CDR1 MNHNY, CDR2 SVGAGI (reference sequence). The same data also contributed to another study, on human thymus T cells.

The chain has TRBV6-6 and TRBJ2-7; D remains ambiguous. What was sequenced was thymocytes. The source is a boy younger than two with a congenital heart defect. The CDR3 DNA follows: TGTGCCAGCAGCTACCAACCGGGTCTAACGACCTACGAGCAGTACTTC. Its translation is CASSYQPGLTTYEQYF.